The present T cell receptor beta chain was sequenced within a study of blood T cell repertoires in COVID-19 (dated by TCRdb to the early 2020s). About the full investigation: Samples covering the acute and convalescent phases of COVID-19 were provided by collaborators in the United States, Italy and Spain. Nearly every sample came with metadata listing a de-identified subject ID, COVID-19 status, age in years and sex. The samples were drawn from the first 160 participants of the ongoing ImmuneRACE study and from over a thousand subjects provided by 6 global collaborators. The repertoires were released in a freely available public database intended as a resource for research on the immune response to SARS-CoV-2. Where available, HLA class I and class II types were taken from metadata supplied by the sample provider and were not determined by assay-based typing. Deeply sampled blood TCRbeta repertoires from subjects exposed to, actively infected with, or recovered from COVID-19 were included in the dataset. The material from the prospective study consisted of cDNA or gDNA derived from T cells, B-cell-depleted T cells, or PBMCs.

This clone was observed a handful of times. What antigen it recognizes has not been identified. No base quality information exists; no much larger clone differs at one position. TCRbeta CDR3 regions were amplified from genomic DNA by means of the immunoSEQ Assay, a bias-controlled multiplex PCR. As for how the authors treated the data: Nucleated cell counts per sample were estimated from amplification of reference gene primers within the assay. To quantify the absolute abundance of each unique TCRbeta CDR3 rearrangement, sequence reads were collapsed and filtered. For each sample, productive Simpson clonality was calculated as the square root of Simpson's diversity index across productive rearrangements. TCRdb holds this immuneACCESS table with in-frame rearrangements only. Some clones are missing; in checked studies, unresolved V genes explain under half, and the rest has no known cause. The V and J calls and clone size come from that table; D and trimming were worked out from the DNA. The sample yields some 200,000 clones; roughly 82% were counted once. 9.5% to 15% of the sample lies in the top ten.

Each collaborating institution followed its own protocols to collect whole blood in K2EDTA tubes. For TCRbeta analysis, collaborators shipped samples as frozen whole blood, isolated PBMCs, or DNA extracted from either of those sample types. Reading the germline V gene gives CDR1 SGHRS and CDR2 YFSETQ. V is cut back by 2 bases and J by 2 bases, with 3 bases in the junction unmatched. The CDR3 goes from the cysteine to the phenylalanine over 15 residues. Only the CDR3 DNA is retained, 45 bases long and in frame from the first base. What the study reported, not specific to this receptor: The quantity of clinical and demographic metadata differed by source and by participant and was supplied without curation.

Rearrangement joined TRBV5-1 to TRBJ2-1; TRBD2 agrees with 8 junctional bases. The receptor's source is a woman aged 40 to 55 with acute or convalescent COVID-19. The specimen was peripheral blood. The nucleotide sequence is TGCGCCAGCAGCTTAGCGGGGGACACCTACAATGAGCAGTTCTTC. It codes for CASSLAGDTYNEQFF.